A selection of T cell receptor beta chains follows, all from one sample in a study of T cells in Graves' hyperthyroidism and ophthalmopathy. Using its own MiXCR run on the multiplex PCR reads, TCRdb lists one record per CDR3 protein. The table shows roughly 570,000 distinct CDR3 sequences, with 46% occurring only once. Specimen: peripheral blood or thyroid tissue (not recorded which). Receptor source: a woman between 18 and 29 years old with Graves' hyperthyroidism. CDR3s include the opening cysteine and the closing phenylalanine or tryptophan. D genes are given only for firm matches. The size of a clone is reported for some rows only, either as once, few or many, or as a class for expanded clones.

>TRBV19|TRBJ2-7|TRBD2|-
TGTGCCAGTAGTGCGGCTAGCGGGGCCTACGAGCAGTACTTC
CASSAASGAYEQYF
>TRBV29-1|TRBJ2-2|-|-
TGCAGCGTTGAGCTCCCATGGTACACCGGGGAGCTGTTTTTT
CSVELPWYTGELFF
>TRBV11-2|TRBJ1-4|TRBD1|many
TGTGCCAGCAGCGGGACAGCATCAACTAATGAAAAACTGTTTTTT
CASSGTASTNEKLFF
>TRBV4-1|TRBJ1-2|TRBD1|-
TGCGCCAGCAGCCAAGCGGGGAGGGTTACAGGGGGCGTCGGGAACTATGGCTACACCTTC
CASSQAGRVTGGVGNYGYTF
>TRBV12-5|TRBJ2-7|TRBD2|once
TGTGCTAGTGGTCCGGGACTAGCGGAACCCTACGAGCAGTACTTC
CASGPGLAEPYEQYF
>TRBV2|TRBJ2-3|-|many
TGTGTCATTTCCCCGGGCGGCACAGATACGCAGTATTTT
CVISPGGTDTQYF
>TRBV6-5|TRBJ1-2|TRBD1|-
TGTGCCAGCAGCCCATCTCCCGGGACAGGGGGCTACACCTTC
CASSPSPGTGGYTF
>TRBV19|TRBJ1-5|TRBD1|many
TGTGCCAGTAGCTCGGGACAGTCTGGTCAGCCCCAGCATTTT
CASSSGQSGQPQHF
>TRBV6-1|TRBJ2-5|TRBD2|-
TGTGCCATCAGTGAAGGGCTAGCGGGAGTGCTCGGGGAGACCCAGTACTTC
CAISEGLAGVLGETQYF
>TRBV5-1|TRBJ2-1|-|-
TGCGCCAGCAACCCTATTGGCGGCCGAAACAATGAGCAGTTCTTC
CASNPIGGRNNEQFF
>TRBV7-9|TRBJ1-1|-|-
TGTGCCAGCAGACTGGGCGGGAGTAGCACTGAAGCTTTCTTT
CASRLGGSSTEAFF
>TRBV3-1|TRBJ2-5|-|many
TGTGCCAGCAGCCAAGGGCGGCGGAATCAAGAGACCCAGTACTTC
CASSQGRRNQETQYF
>TRBV10-3|TRBJ2-7|-|many
TGTGCCATCAAACCGGACTGGATCCCCTACGAGCAGTACTTC
CAIKPDWIPYEQYF
>TRBV7-6|TRBJ2-6|TRBD1|once
TGTGCCAGCAGTTTAGTGGGGACAGGGGGCAACGTCCTGACTTTC
CASSLVGTGGNVLTF
>TRBV6-6|TRBJ1-2|TRBD1|-
TGTGCCAGCAGATCCTACGACCAGGGGGCTAACTATGGCTACACCTTC
CASRSYDQGANYGYTF
>TRBV9|TRBJ1-5|-|-
TGTGCCAGCAGTGACAGAGGGTACGAGCAGCCCCAGCATTTT
CASSDRGYEQPQHF
>TRBV10-3|TRBJ1-1|TRBD1|many
TGTGCCATCAGCGGACAGGGAGGGACTGAAGCTTTCTTT
CAISGQGGTEAFF
>TRBV14|TRBJ1-4|-|-
TGTGCCAGCAGCCGTCAGGGCGACGAAAAACTGTTTTTT
CASSRQGDEKLFF
>TRBV2|TRBJ1-5|-|-
TGTGCCAGCAGTGAAGACAGTGGTAACAATCAGCCCCAGCATTTT
CASSEDSGNNQPQHF
>TRBV7-9|TRBJ1-2|-|many
TGTGCCAGCAGCTTAGGGGACACCGGTGGCTACACCTTC
CASSLGDTGGYTF
>TRBV24-1|TRBJ1-2|-|once
TGTGCCACCAGTGATTTGATGGGGGCGCCTGGCTACACCTTC
CATSDLMGAPGYTF
>TRBV28|TRBJ2-2|-|many
TGTGCCAGCAGTTTAAGCAGCTTAGGAGTCGGGGAGCTGTTTTTT
CASSLSSLGVGELFF
>TRBV12-3/TRBV12-4|TRBJ1-5|-|many
TGTGCCAGCAGTTTCAGGGAGACCCAGCATTTT
CASSFRETQHF
>TRBV29-1|TRBJ2-6|TRBD1|-
TGCAGCGTGCCGACAGACAGGGCGTACTCAGGTGGGGCCAACGTCCTGACTTTC
CSVPTDRAYSGGANVLTF
>TRBV29-1|TRBJ2-7|-|-
TGCAGCTCCACCGGGACAAGGACCTACGAGCAGTACTTC
CSSTGTRTYEQYF
>TRBV7-8|TRBJ2-2|TRBD2|many
TGTGCCAGCAGCGACGGACTAGCAGAAACCGGGGAGCTGTTTTTT
CASSDGLAETGELFF
>TRBV29-1|TRBJ2-7|TRBD1|many
TGCAGCGTTGCCCTCCGGGACAGCCGCGGCGAGCAGTACTTC
CSVALRDSRGEQYF
>TRBV24-1|TRBJ2-7|TRBD1|-
TGTGCCACCAGCGACAGGGTTGGCTACGAGCAGTACTTC
CATSDRVGYEQYF
>TRBV20-1|TRBJ2-7|-|-
TGCAGTGCTAGAGTGGGGGCAACTAATGGCGAGCAGTACTTC
CSARVGATNGEQYF
>TRBV2|TRBJ2-5|-|many
TGTGCCAGCAGTGAAGCGGGATTCGGCGGTTCGACCCAGTACTTC
CASSEAGFGGSTQYF
>TRBV6-5|TRBJ2-5|-|many
TGTGCCAGCAAGGATCAGGGCAAAGAGACCCAGTACTTC
CASKDQGKETQYF
>TRBV29-1|TRBJ2-7|TRBD1|many
TGCAGCGTGTGGGACAGGGGTTACGAGCAGTACTTC
CSVWDRGYEQYF
>TRBV15|TRBJ1-5|-|many
TGTGCCACCCGTTTAAGTAGCAATCAGCCCCAGCATTTT
CATRLSSNQPQHF
>TRBV4-1|TRBJ1-2|-|many
TGCGCCAGCAGGAGCCTAAGACGCTATGGCTACACCTTC
CASRSLRRYGYTF
>TRBV20-1|TRBJ1-5|-|-
TGCAGTGCTAGAGATTCGGGGGGTTTGGGCAATCAGCCCCAGCATTTT
CSARDSGGLGNQPQHF